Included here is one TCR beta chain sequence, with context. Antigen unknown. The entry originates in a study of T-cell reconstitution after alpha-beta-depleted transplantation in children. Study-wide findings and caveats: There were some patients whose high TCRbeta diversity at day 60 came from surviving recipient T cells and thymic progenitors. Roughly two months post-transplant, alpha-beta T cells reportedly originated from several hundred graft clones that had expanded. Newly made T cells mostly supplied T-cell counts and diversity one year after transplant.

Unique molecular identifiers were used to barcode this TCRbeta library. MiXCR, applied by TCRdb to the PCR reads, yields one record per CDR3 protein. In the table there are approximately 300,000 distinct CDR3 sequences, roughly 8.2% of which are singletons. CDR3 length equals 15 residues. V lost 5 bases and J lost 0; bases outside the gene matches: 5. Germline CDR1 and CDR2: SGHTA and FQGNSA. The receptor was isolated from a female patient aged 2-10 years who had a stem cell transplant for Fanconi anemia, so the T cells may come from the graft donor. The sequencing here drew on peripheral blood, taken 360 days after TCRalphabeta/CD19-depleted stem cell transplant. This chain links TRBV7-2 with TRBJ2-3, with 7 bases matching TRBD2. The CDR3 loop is CASSASGSSTDTQYF. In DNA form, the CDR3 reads TGTGCCAGCAGCGCTAGCGGTTCTAGCACAGATACGCAGTATTTT.